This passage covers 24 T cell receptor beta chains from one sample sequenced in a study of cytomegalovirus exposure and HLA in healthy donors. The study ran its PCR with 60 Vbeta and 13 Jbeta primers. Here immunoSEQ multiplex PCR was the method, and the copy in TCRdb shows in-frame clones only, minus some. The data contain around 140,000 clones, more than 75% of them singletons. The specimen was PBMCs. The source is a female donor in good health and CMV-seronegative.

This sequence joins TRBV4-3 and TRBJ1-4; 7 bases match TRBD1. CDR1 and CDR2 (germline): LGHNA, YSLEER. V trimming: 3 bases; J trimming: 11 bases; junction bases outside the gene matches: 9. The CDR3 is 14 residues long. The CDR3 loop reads CASSQGPATGKLFF. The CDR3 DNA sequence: TGCGCCAGCAGCCAGGGCCCCGCGACAGGGAAACTGTTTTTT.

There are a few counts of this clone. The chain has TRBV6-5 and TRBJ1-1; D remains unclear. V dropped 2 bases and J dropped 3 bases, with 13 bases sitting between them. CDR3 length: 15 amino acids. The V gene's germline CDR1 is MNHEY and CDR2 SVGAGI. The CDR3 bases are TGTGCCAGCAGTTACGCGCGGAAGGCTGACACTGAAGCTTTCTTT. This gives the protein CASSYARKADTEAFF.

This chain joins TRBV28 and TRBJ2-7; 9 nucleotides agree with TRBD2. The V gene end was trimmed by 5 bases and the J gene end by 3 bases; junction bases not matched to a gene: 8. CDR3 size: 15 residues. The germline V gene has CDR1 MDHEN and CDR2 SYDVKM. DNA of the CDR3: TGTGCCAGCAGTCTGAGGACTAGCGACTTCTACGAGCAGTACTTC. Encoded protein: CASSLRTSDFYEQYF.

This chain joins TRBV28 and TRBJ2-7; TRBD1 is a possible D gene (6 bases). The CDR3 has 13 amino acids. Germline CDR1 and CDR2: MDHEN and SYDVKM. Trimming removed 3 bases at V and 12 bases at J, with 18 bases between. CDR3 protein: CASSLAQGVSGYF. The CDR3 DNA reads TGTGCCAGCAGTTTGGCACAGGGCGTCTCGGGGTACTTC.

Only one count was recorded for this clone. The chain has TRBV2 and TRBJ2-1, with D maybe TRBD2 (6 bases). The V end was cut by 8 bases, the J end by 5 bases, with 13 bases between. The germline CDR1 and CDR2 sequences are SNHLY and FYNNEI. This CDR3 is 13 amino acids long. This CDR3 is CASHYAGNNEQFF. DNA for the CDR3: TGTGCCAGCCACTACGCGGGGAACAATGAGCAGTTCTTC.

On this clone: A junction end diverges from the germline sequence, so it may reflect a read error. The CDR3 DNA reads as TGCGCCAGCAGCCAATCAGGGGATGGCTACGCCTTC. Translation gives CASSQSGDGYAF. The chain employs TRBV4-3 and TRBJ1-2; D might be TRBD1 (6 bases). This CDR3 is built from 12 residues. Per germline, CDR1 LGHNA and CDR2 YSLEER.

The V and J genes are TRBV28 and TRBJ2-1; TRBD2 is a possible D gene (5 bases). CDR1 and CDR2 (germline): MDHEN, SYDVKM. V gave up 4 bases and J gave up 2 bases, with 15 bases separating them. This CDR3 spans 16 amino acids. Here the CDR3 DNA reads TGTGCCAGCAGTTCCATTAAGCTAGCCCCCTACAATGAGCAGTTCTTC. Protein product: CASSSIKLAPYNEQFF.

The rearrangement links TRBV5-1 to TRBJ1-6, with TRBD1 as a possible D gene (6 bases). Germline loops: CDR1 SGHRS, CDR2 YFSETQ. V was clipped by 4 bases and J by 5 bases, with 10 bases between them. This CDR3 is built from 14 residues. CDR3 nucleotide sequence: TGCGCCAGCAGCCATGGACAGAATAATTCACCCCTCCACTTT. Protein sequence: CASSHGQNNSPLHF.

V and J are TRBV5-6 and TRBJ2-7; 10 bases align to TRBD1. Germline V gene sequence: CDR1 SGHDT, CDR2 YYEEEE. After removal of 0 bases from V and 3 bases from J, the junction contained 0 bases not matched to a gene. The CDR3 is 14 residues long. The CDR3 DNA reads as TGTGCCAGCAGCTTGGGGACAGGGGGCTACGAGCAGTACTTC. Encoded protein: CASSLGTGGYEQYF.

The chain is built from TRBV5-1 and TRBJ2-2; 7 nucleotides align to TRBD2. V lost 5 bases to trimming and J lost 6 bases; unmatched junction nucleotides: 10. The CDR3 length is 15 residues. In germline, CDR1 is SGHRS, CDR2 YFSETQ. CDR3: CASRLGAGESGELFF. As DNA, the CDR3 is TGCGCCAGCAGGCTCGGGGCGGGAGAATCCGGGGAGCTGTTTTTT.

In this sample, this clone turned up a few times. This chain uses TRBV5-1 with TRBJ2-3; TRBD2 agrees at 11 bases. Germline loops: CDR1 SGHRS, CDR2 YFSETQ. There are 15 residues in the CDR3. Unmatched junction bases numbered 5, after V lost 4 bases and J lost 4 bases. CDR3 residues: CASSPLAGAPDTQYF. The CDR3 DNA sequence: TGCGCCAGCAGCCCACTAGCGGGGGCACCAGATACGCAGTATTTT.

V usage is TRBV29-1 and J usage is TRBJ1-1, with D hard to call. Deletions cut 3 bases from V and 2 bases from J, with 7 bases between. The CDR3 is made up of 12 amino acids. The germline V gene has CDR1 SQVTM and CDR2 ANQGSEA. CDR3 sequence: CSVEGSNTEAFF. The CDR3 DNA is TGCAGCGTTGAGGGCAGTAACACTGAAGCTTTCTTT.

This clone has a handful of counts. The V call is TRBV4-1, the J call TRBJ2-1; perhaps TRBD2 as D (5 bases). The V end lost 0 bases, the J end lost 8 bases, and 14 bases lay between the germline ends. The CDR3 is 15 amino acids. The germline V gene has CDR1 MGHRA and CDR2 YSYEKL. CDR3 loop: CASSQETRRFDEQFF. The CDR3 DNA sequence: TGCGCCAGCAGCCAAGAAACCAGGAGGTTCGATGAGCAGTTCTTC.

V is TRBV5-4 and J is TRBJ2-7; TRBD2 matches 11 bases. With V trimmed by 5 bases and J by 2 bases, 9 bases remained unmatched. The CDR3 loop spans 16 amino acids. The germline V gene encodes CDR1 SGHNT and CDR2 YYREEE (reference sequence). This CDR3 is CASSRSSGGPTYEQYF. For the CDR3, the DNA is TGTGCCAGCAGTCGATCTAGCGGGGGGCCGACCTACGAGCAGTACTTC.

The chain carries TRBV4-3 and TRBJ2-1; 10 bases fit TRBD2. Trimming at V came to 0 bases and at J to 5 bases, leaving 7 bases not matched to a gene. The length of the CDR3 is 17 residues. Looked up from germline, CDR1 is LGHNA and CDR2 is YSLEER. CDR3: CASSQELLAGGHNEQFF. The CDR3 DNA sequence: TGCGCCAGCAGCCAAGAGTTGTTAGCGGGAGGTCACAATGAGCAGTTCTTC.

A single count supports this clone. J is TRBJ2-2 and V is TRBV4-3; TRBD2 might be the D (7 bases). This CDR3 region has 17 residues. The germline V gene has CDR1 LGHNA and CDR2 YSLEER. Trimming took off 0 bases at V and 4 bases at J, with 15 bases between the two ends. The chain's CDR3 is CASSQEGGGVFTGELFF. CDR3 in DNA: TGCGCCAGCAGCCAAGAGGGCGGGGGCGTTTTCACCGGGGAGCTGTTTTTT.

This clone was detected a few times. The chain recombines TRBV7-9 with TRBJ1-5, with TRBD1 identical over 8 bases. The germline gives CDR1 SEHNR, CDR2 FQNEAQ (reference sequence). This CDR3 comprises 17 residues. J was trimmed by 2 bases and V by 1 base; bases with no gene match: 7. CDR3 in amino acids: CASSLGTGRSGNQPQHF. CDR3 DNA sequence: TGTGCCAGCAGCTTAGGGACAGGGAGGTCGGGCAATCAGCCCCAGCATTTT.

The CDR3 sequence is CASSYGRGSQPQHF. The CDR3 nucleotides read TGTGCCAGCAGTTACGGCAGGGGCAGTCAGCCCCAGCATTTT. The chain has TRBV6-5 and TRBJ1-5, with a possible D match to TRBD1 (6 bases). CDR3 length: 14 residues. The germline V and J ends were trimmed by 2 bases and 6 bases, with 11 bases remaining between them. Germline V lookup: CDR1 MNHEY, CDR2 SVGAGI.

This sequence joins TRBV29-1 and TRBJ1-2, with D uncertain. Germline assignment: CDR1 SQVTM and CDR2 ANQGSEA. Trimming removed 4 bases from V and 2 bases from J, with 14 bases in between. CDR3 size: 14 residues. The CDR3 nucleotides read TGCAGCGTTGCGGGAGGGTTATTAAACTATGGCTACACCTTC. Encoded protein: CSVAGGLLNYGYTF. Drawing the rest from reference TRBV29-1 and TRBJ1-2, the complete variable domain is SAVISQKPSRDICQRGTSLTIQCQVDSQVTMMFWYRQQPGQSLTLIATANQGSEATYESGFVIDKFPISRPNLTFSTLTVSNMSPEDSSIYLCSVAGGLLNYGYTFGSGTRLTVV.

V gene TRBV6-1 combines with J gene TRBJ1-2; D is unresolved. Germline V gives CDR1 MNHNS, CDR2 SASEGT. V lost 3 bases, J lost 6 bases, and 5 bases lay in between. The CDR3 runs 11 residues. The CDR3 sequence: CASSERDGYTF. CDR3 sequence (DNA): TGTGCCAGCAGTGAGAGGGATGGCTACACCTTC.

CDR3 sequence reads: CASSEWGGENYGYTF. In DNA, the CDR3 is TGTGCCAGCAGTGAATGGGGCGGGGAGAACTATGGCTACACCTTC. The V gene is TRBV6-1, the J gene TRBJ1-2; perhaps TRBD1 as D (5 bases). The CDR3 has 15 amino acids. Trimming stripped 2 bases from V and 2 bases from J, with 12 bases between. Germline V gene sequence: CDR1 MNHNS, CDR2 SASEGT.

In DNA form, the CDR3 reads TGCGCCAGCAGCCGTTCCGGGACTGCCGACATCGACAATGAGCAGTTCTTC. Encoded protein: CASSRSGTADIDNEQFF. The chain links TRBV4-1 to TRBJ2-1; maybe TRBD2 (6 bases). Deletions cut 4 bases from V and 5 bases from J, with 21 bases between. The germline gives CDR1 MGHRA, CDR2 YSYEKL. This CDR3 is 17 amino acids long.

DNA for the CDR3: TGTGCCAGCAGCAGAGGGACAGCCACCTATAATTCACCCCTCCACTTT. It is translated as CASSRGTATYNSPLHF. The chain couples TRBV11-1 to TRBJ1-6; 7 bases fit TRBD1. The CDR3 is 16 residues long. Germline trimming cut 5 bases from V and 2 bases from J; bases unmatched to any gene: 6. Germline assignment: CDR1 SGHAT and CDR2 FQDESV (reference sequence).

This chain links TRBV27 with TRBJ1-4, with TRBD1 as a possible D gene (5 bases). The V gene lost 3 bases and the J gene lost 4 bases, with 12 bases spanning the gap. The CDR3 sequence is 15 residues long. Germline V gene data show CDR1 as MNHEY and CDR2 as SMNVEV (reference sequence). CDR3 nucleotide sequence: TGTGCCAGCAGTTTTGGTAGACAGCTTAATGAAAAACTGTTTTTT. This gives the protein CASSFGRQLNEKLFF.